Listed below are T cell receptor beta chains from one sample, sequenced in a study of blood T cell repertoires in COVID-19. Method: immunoSEQ multiplex PCR; TCRdb's copy keeps in-frame clones and lacks some. Of 150,000 to 200,000 clones listed, roughly 79% are singletons. Sequencing was done on a sample of peripheral blood. Receptors originate from a human donor with acute or convalescent COVID-19. The donor label of this sample is uncertain. CDR3s include the opening cysteine and the closing phenylalanine or tryptophan. D genes are given only for firm matches. Only some rows state a clone size, as once, few, many or a class for expanded clones.

CDR3nt,CDR3aa,abundance,d_gene,v_gene,j_gene,len
TGTGCCAGCAGTTTAGACAGGAGTCGGGAGCAGTACTTC,CASSLDRSREQYF,-,-,TRBV12-3/TRBV12-4,TRBJ2-7,13
TGTGCCAGCAGCTTCACGTCAGCAGGGCTCGGCTATAATTCACCCCTCCACTTT,CASSFTSAGLGYNSPLHF,-,-,TRBV5-6,TRBJ1-6,18
TGTGCCTGGAGTGTACTTAGTAATGAAAAACTGTTTTTT,CAWSVLSNEKLFF,medium-sized,-,TRBV30,TRBJ1-4,13
TGCGCCAGCAGCCCGACAGGTGCGGGGGATTCACCCCTCCACTTT,CASSPTGAGDSPLHF,-,-,TRBV5-1,TRBJ1-6,15
TGTGCCAGCAGCTTCGGGTTAAGAAACATTCAGTACTTC,CASSFGLRNIQYF,-,-,TRBV5-4,TRBJ2-4,13
TGTGCCTGGAGTCTACAGGGCAACTCTGGAAACACCATATATTTT,CAWSLQGNSGNTIYF,once,-,TRBV30,TRBJ1-3,15
TGTGCCAGCAGTGAAGCGCTCGGGGGCGAGCAGTACTTC,CASSEALGGEQYF,-,-,TRBV2,TRBJ2-7,13
TGTGCCAGCTCACAAGGGACTAGCGGGAGGTCCTACAATGAGCAGTTCTTC,CASSQGTSGRSYNEQFF,-,TRBD2,TRBV18,TRBJ2-1,17
TGCAGTGCTAGTCTTGGACAGTATAGCAATCAGCCCCAGCATTTT,CSASLGQYSNQPQHF,-,-,TRBV20-1,TRBJ1-5,15
TGCAGCGTGGGTCCTGAGGATCATGGCTACACCTTC,CSVGPEDHGYTF,-,-,TRBV29-1,TRBJ1-2,12
TGTGCCAGCAGCACGGACAGGGGCAACAATGAGCAGTTCTTC,CASSTDRGNNEQFF,-,TRBD1,TRBV6-5,TRBJ2-1,14
TGTGCCAGCAGCTTGGCTGAGGGCCTGACCTACGAGCAGTACTTC,CASSLAEGLTYEQYF,few,-,TRBV5-8,TRBJ2-7,15
TGTGCCAGCAGAGCTCCGGGACAAGGATTGGAAAAACTGTTTTTT,CASRAPGQGLEKLFF,few,-,TRBV2,TRBJ1-4,15
TGTGCCAGCAGCTTTCCCGACAGGACCTACGAGCAGTACTTC,CASSFPDRTYEQYF,-,-,TRBV7-2,TRBJ2-7,14
TGTGCCAGTAGTTTCTCCGGGACAGGGTTCGGGAATCAGCCCCAGCATTTT,CASSFSGTGFGNQPQHF,-,TRBD1,TRBV19,TRBJ1-5,17
TGTGCCAGCAGCAGGGGGACAGCCTACCTGGCTGGGGCCAACGTCCTGACTTTC,CASSRGTAYLAGANVLTF,-,TRBD1,TRBV3-1/TRBV3-2,TRBJ2-6,18
TGTGCCAGCAGCCATACTAGCGGGAGGCCCGGGGAGCTGTTTTTT,CASSHTSGRPGELFF,-,TRBD2,TRBV3-1/TRBV3-2,TRBJ2-2,15
TGTGCCAGCAGAGACCGAGGAGGGAGAGGAGAGACCCAGTACTTC,CASRDRGGRGETQYF,-,-,TRBV2,TRBJ2-5,15
TGCAGCGCCCGGACAGCTGCCTACGAGCAGTACTTC,CSARTAAYEQYF,-,-,TRBV29-1,TRBJ2-7,12
TGTGCCAGCAGCCCCCCTGGGCTAGCGGGAGGTAATGAGCAGTTCTTC,CASSPPGLAGGNEQFF,-,TRBD2,TRBV28,TRBJ2-1,16
TGTGCCAGCAGCCCAGGACTAGCGGGTACCAAAAACATTCAGTACTTC,CASSPGLAGTKNIQYF,-,TRBD2,TRBV7-9,TRBJ2-4,16
TGTGCCAGCACCCCAAGGCGGGGGACCTTCGGGTACTCACCCCTCCACTTT,CASTPRRGTFGYSPLHF,-,-,TRBV27,TRBJ1-6,17
TGCGCCAGCAGCCTGGGACAGGGATCCACTGAAGCTTTCTTT,CASSLGQGSTEAFF,once,TRBD1,TRBV5-1,TRBJ1-1,14
TGTGCCAGCAGTTTTCGCGTGAACACTGAAGCTTTCTTT,CASSFRVNTEAFF,few,-,TRBV27,TRBJ1-1,13
TGTGCCAGCAGCTTTAGGACAGGGGACTACGAGCAGTACTTC,CASSFRTGDYEQYF,-,TRBD1,TRBV5-6,TRBJ2-7,14
TGTGCCAGCTCACCACGCGCCGGGACAGGATATAGCAATCAGCCCCAGCATTTT,CASSPRAGTGYSNQPQHF,-,TRBD1,TRBV18,TRBJ1-5,18
TGTGCCATCAGTGTTTTACAGGGGTCGTTCCCCGGGGAGCTGTTTTTT,CAISVLQGSFPGELFF,few,TRBD1,TRBV10-3,TRBJ2-2,16
TGTGCCAGCAGCTTAAGGAGGCAGGGGAGACTGCCCCAGCATTTT,CASSLRRQGRLPQHF,-,-,TRBV7-3,TRBJ1-5,15
TGTGCCAGCAGCCCCGATCGACAGGGCCTTAGGCAGCCCCAGCATTTT,CASSPDRQGLRQPQHF,-,TRBD1,TRBV6-2/TRBV6-3,TRBJ1-5,16
TGTGCCAGCAGTGAAGCAAGGGGTAACTATGGCTACACCTTC,CASSEARGNYGYTF,-,-,TRBV6-1,TRBJ1-2,14
TGTGCCAGTAGTATACCTAAATCCGGGTACTATGGCTACACCTTC,CASSIPKSGYYGYTF,-,-,TRBV19,TRBJ1-2,15
TGTGCCAGCAGCTCAGGATCTGGAAACACCATATATTTT,CASSSGSGNTIYF,-,-,TRBV7-3,TRBJ1-3,13
TGTGCCAGCAGCCAACTAGCGGGAGGGAAGGGGACCCAGTACTTC,CASSQLAGGKGTQYF,-,TRBD2,TRBV3-1/TRBV3-2,TRBJ2-5,15
TGTGCCAGCGGCGGGGGGACATCTCAAGAGACCCAGTACTTC,CASGGGTSQETQYF,-,TRBD2,TRBV28,TRBJ2-5,14
TGTGCCAGCAGCTTAGATCAGGGTAGGGATGAGCAGTTCTTC,CASSLDQGRDEQFF,-,-,TRBV7-2,TRBJ2-1,14
TGTGCCAGCAGTGATCCCCCCGGGGTGAACACTGAAGCTTTCTTT,CASSDPPGVNTEAFF,-,-,TRBV6-1,TRBJ1-1,15
TGTGCCAGTAGTGCCGGAGGTTTGAACACTGAAGCTTTCTTT,CASSAGGLNTEAFF,-,-,TRBV19,TRBJ1-1,14
TGTGCCAGCGGGACTGGTCCCTCTGGAAACACCATATATTTT,CASGTGPSGNTIYF,-,-,TRBV28,TRBJ1-3,14
TGTGCCAGCTTAACGTCGCAGGGGTTAGTTATCTCCTTC,CASLTSQGLVISF,-,-,TRBV28,TRBJ1-2,13
TGTGCCAGCAGCTTGACCCATCCAGGGGGCAATTCACCCCTCCACTTT,CASSLTHPGGNSPLHF,-,TRBD1,TRBV5-8,TRBJ1-6,16
TGTGCCAGCAGGCCCGACGGGGGCAATCAGCCCCAGCATTTT,CASRPDGGNQPQHF,-,-,TRBV2,TRBJ1-5,14
TGTGCCAGCAGTTTCACAGGTCGGGAGCAGTACTTC,CASSFTGREQYF,once,-,TRBV2,TRBJ2-7,12
TGTGCCAGCAGTTTGGGTAGCCCCGGGAGCGGCTACACCTTC,CASSLGSPGSGYTF,-,-,TRBV28,TRBJ1-2,14
TGTGCCAGCAGCTACAACAGGGTGGCGAACACTGAAGCTTTCTTT,CASSYNRVANTEAFF,-,-,TRBV5-4,TRBJ1-1,15
TGCAGCACTACGCTGGACAACACAGATACGCAGTATTTT,CSTTLDNTDTQYF,-,-,TRBV29-1,TRBJ2-3,13
TGTGCCAGCAGCTTATACGGGGGTCAGGAGACCCAGTACTTC,CASSLYGGQETQYF,-,-,TRBV11-2,TRBJ2-5,14
TGCGCCAGCAGCGCTCTAGCGGGAGGAGGCGAGCAGTACTTC,CASSALAGGGEQYF,-,TRBD2,TRBV5-1,TRBJ2-7,14
TGTGCCAGCAGCTTCCTTACGGGAGAGGAGCAGTACTTC,CASSFLTGEEQYF,few,-,TRBV11-2,TRBJ2-7,13
TGTGCCAGCAGTTCGACGGGACAGCCCTCTGGAAACACCATATATTTT,CASSSTGQPSGNTIYF,-,TRBD1,TRBV28,TRBJ1-3,16
TGTGCCAGCTCACCCTCCGGGACAGGGGGCTCCTACGAGCAGTACTTC,CASSPSGTGGSYEQYF,once,TRBD1,TRBV18,TRBJ2-7,16
TGTGCCAGCACCCCGGGACTAGGAGACAATGAGCAGTTCTTC,CASTPGLGDNEQFF,once,TRBD2,TRBV11-3,TRBJ2-1,14